The 15 T cell receptor beta chains in this list originate from one sample, sequenced in a study of OX40 agonist ivuxolimab in advanced cancers. Produced via immunoSEQ multiplex PCR; TCRdb's table is partial and in-frame only. In the table there are approximately 70,000 clones, around 83% of which are singletons. The source was CD4+ or CD8+ T cells sorted from blood, collected in a trial of the OX40 agonist ivuxolimab. Receptors were obtained from an adult with an advanced solid tumor such as melanoma, head and neck, liver or kidney cancer.

V is TRBV19 and J is TRBJ1-1; D might be TRBD1 (6 bases). Germline CDR1 reads LNHDA; CDR2 reads SQIVND (reference sequence). The CDR3 length is 12 residues. Trimming removed 4 bases at V and 7 bases at J, with 10 bases between. The CDR3 DNA reads TGTGCCAGTAGTACAGGACAGCGTGAAGCTTTCTTT. This encodes CASSTGQREAFF.

This rearrangement joins TRBV25-1 to TRBJ1-4; D unclear. V was pared by 7 bases and J by 8 bases, with 14 bases between. This CDR3 has 13 amino acids. Germline lookup yields CDR1 MGHDK and CDR2 SYGVNS. The CDR3 sequence is CASKTSPAEKLFF. The CDR3 nucleotides are TGTGCCAGCAAGACTTCCCCGGCGGAAAAACTGTTTTTT.

Only one count was recorded for this clone. The J gene is TRBJ2-5, the V gene TRBV7-2; 11 bases align to TRBD2. After removal of 5 bases from V and 4 bases from J, the junction contained 6 bases not matched to a gene. Germline V gene lookup returns CDR1 SGHTA and CDR2 FQGNSA. CDR3 length: 15 amino acids. The CDR3 is CASSPSGTSGETQYF. Here the CDR3 DNA reads TGTGCCAGCAGCCCTTCCGGGACTAGCGGAGAGACCCAGTACTTC.

Here the CDR3 DNA reads TGTGCCACCAGCAGAGATAGAAGAGAGGGGGCGCGTAACGAGCAGTACTTC. Encoded protein: CATSRDRREGARNEQYF. V usage is TRBV15 and J usage is TRBJ2-7; TRBD1 matches 7 bases. CDR1 is LNHNV, CDR2 YYDKDF, per germline (reference sequence). The length of the CDR3 is 17 residues. Trimming removed 0 bases from V and 5 bases from J; junction bases left unmatched: 13.

V usage is TRBV5-1 and J usage is TRBJ2-4; a weak D match, TRBD1 (5 bases). The CDR3 runs to 13 residues. V lost 5 bases and J 3 bases, leaving 9 bases between the germline ends. Germline CDR1 SGHRS, CDR2 YFSETQ. In DNA form, the CDR3 reads TGCGCCAGCAGGTTAGGGGACAAAAACATTCAGTACTTC. It translates to CASRLGDKNIQYF.

The sample holds one count of this clone. The V and J genes are TRBV19 and TRBJ2-1, with TRBD1 identical over 8 bases. This CDR3 region has 14 residues. The V segment lost 10 bases and the J segment 8 bases; nucleotides outside the gene matches: 13. The V gene's germline CDR1 is LNHDA and CDR2 SQIVND (reference sequence). CDR3 residues: CATQVTGVGDEQFF. CDR3 bases: TGTGCCACCCAGGTGACAGGGGTCGGCGATGAGCAGTTCTTC.

The chain joins TRBV6-5 to TRBJ2-2; 10 bases are a match to TRBD2. V shed 7 bases, J shed 7 bases, and the junction held 9 bases outside the gene matches. The CDR3 is made up of 15 amino acids. Germline V CDR1 and CDR2: MNHEY, SVGAGI. CDR3 protein: CASNLAGERNGELFF. DNA of the CDR3: TGTGCCAGCAACCTAGCGGGAGAACGGAACGGGGAGCTGTTTTTT.

V and J are TRBV5-5 and TRBJ1-3; D is ambiguous. V lost 0 bases and J lost 4, with 5 bases in between. In germline, CDR1 is SGHKS, CDR2 YYEKEE (reference sequence). This CDR3 has 13 amino acids. The DNA for the CDR3 is TGTGCCAGCAGCTTGGCCATCGGAAACACCATATATTTT. Its translation: CASSLAIGNTIYF. The full variable domain, completed using reference TRBV5-5 and TRBJ1-3, is DAGVTQSPTHLIKTRGQQVTLRCSPISGHKSVSWYQQVLGQGPQFIFQYYEKEERGRGNFPDRFSARQFPNYSSELNVNALLLGDSALYLCASSLAIGNTIYFGEGSWLTVV.

This chain links TRBV11-2 with TRBJ1-1; TRBD1 agrees at 8 bases. The CDR3 covers 13 residues. Germline V gene lookup returns CDR1 SGHAT and CDR2 FQNNGV. Trimming cost V 5 bases and J 9 bases; bases outside gene matches: 8. The CDR3 DNA reads as TGTGCCAGCAGCCCCGGGACAGGTCTTAAAGCTTTCTTT. Its translation: CASSPGTGLKAFF.

The chain couples TRBV19 to TRBJ2-3; TRBD1 matches 10 bases. Trimming cost V 4 bases and J 3 bases; bases outside gene matches: 10. CDR1 is LNHDA and CDR2 is SQIVND in the germline V gene (reference sequence). CDR3 length: 17 residues. CDR3 sequence reads: CASSTHEGTGATDTQYF. The CDR3 DNA reads TGTGCCAGTAGTACCCACGAGGGGACAGGGGCAACAGATACGCAGTATTTT.

The gene calls are TRBV2 and TRBJ2-1; TRBD2 aligns across 15 bases. Germline lookup yields CDR1 SNHLY and CDR2 FYNNEI. V shed 0 bases and J 5 bases; nucleotides not matched to a gene: 14. The CDR3 consists of 21 residues. The CDR3: CASSEATYGLAGGPVHNEQFF. Written as DNA, the CDR3 is TGTGCCAGCAGTGAAGCAACTTACGGACTAGCGGGAGGGCCTGTCCACAATGAGCAGTTCTTC.

The rearrangement uses TRBV28 and TRBJ2-1; tentative D call: TRBD1 (6 bases). V was pared by 3 bases and J by 4 bases, with 13 bases between. Per germline, CDR1 MDHEN and CDR2 SYDVKM. The CDR3 is 15 amino acids. CDR3 residues: CASSFQGPSYNEQFF. The CDR3, as DNA: TGTGCCAGCAGTTTTCAGGGGCCCTCTTACAATGAGCAGTTCTTC.

This clone was recorded once. The rearrangement joins TRBV6-5 to TRBJ2-7; 9 bases align to TRBD1. Germline V gives CDR1 MNHEY, CDR2 SVGAGI. The CDR3 is 15 amino acids. J was trimmed by 3 bases and V by 2 bases; bases with no gene match: 5. The CDR3 sequence: CASSYAAGQGYEQYF. The CDR3 DNA sequence: TGTGCCAGCAGTTACGCTGCGGGACAGGGCTACGAGCAGTACTTC.

The chain joins TRBV6-1 to TRBJ1-5; possible D gene TRBD1, 5 bases. Germline V gene sequence: CDR1 MNHNS, CDR2 SASEGT. Trimming took off 2 bases at V and 5 bases at J, with 16 bases between the two ends. This CDR3 has 16 amino acids. The CDR3 nucleotides read TGTGCCAGCAGTGAATTGGGGCAACCTGAGGATCAGCCCCAGCATTTT. Its translation: CASSELGQPEDQPQHF.

The rearrangement joins TRBV28 to TRBJ1-2; possibly TRBD1 for D (6 bases). The ends were cut back, 5 bases at V and 5 bases at J, with 15 bases in the middle. Germline V gene lookup returns CDR1 MDHEN and CDR2 SYDVKM. The CDR3 has 14 residues. CDR3 bases: TGTGCCAGCAGTCTCCCCGCAGGGGTATATGGCTACACCTTC. It encodes CASSLPAGVYGYTF.